The 22 T cell receptor beta chains listed next were all sequenced from one sample in a study of identical twins. Via MiXCR, TCRdb re-called the 5' RACE reads, giving one row per CDR3 protein. The data hold hundreds of thousands of distinct CDR3 sequences, with under 10% observed a single time. These sequences were also reported in another study, on yellow fever vaccine responses in identical twins.

Sequenced input: memory (CD45RO+) T cells sorted from blood. The receptors here all came from a woman in her late teens or twenties in good health.

The chain couples TRBV6-5 to TRBJ1-2; TRBD1 might be the D (5 bases). Germline V CDR1 and CDR2: MNHEY, SVGAGI. V lost 6 bases to trimming and J lost 7 bases, with 9 bases between them. The CDR3 totals 11 residues. The CDR3 is CASREGSGYTF. The DNA of the CDR3 is TGTGCCAGCAGGGAGGGGTCTGGCTACACCTTC.

This clonotype was recorded many times. The chain recombines TRBV5-6 with TRBJ2-3; D call uncertain. The V end was cut by 4 bases, the J end by 2 bases, with 11 bases between. This CDR3 spans 14 amino acids. Germline-derived CDR1 and CDR2 are SGHDT and YYEEEE. The CDR3 DNA sequence: TGTGCCAGCAGCGATAGAGAACCCACAGATACGCAGTATTTT. It codes for CASSDREPTDTQYF.

V gene TRBV10-3 combines with J gene TRBJ2-3; a weak D match, TRBD2 (5 bases). The ends were cut back, 0 bases at V and 4 bases at J, with 8 bases in the middle. Germline CDR1 is ENHRY and CDR2 is SYGVKD. This CDR3 spans 14 amino acids. CDR3 in amino acids: CAISESSGSDTQYF. CDR3 nucleotides: TGTGCCATCAGTGAGTCGTCGGGGTCAGATACGCAGTATTTT.

This clonotype has at least ten counts. The rearrangement joins TRBV5-1 to TRBJ2-1; maybe TRBD1 (7 bases). The germline V gene has CDR1 SGHRS and CDR2 YFSETQ. The CDR3 totals 15 residues. Trimming cost V 1 base and J 6 bases, with 14 bases left between them. The CDR3, as DNA: TGCGCCAGCAGCTTGACGAACCAGGGGGGCAATGAGCAGTTCTTC. It codes for CASSLTNQGGNEQFF.

Only a few counts were recorded for this clonotype. The chain has TRBV30 and TRBJ2-3; D unclear. Germline values: CDR1 GTSNPN, CDR2 SVGIG (reference sequence). The CDR3 is 15 residues long. Trimming shortened V by 6 bases and J by 0 bases, and 16 bases separated the two germline ends. The chain's CDR3 is CACTFGLPSTDTQYF. CDR3 in DNA: TGTGCCTGTACCTTTGGGCTACCTAGCACAGATACGCAGTATTTT. Together with reference TRBV30 and TRBJ2-3, the CDR3 gives the full variable domain: SQTIHQWPATLVQPVGSPLSLECTVEGTSNPNLYWYRQAAGRGLQLLFYSVGIGQISSEVPQNLSASRPQDRQFILSSKKLLLSDSGFYLCACTFGLPSTDTQYFGPGTRLTVL.

This clonotype was detected ten times or more. This chain uses TRBV10-3 with TRBJ2-3; 7 bases are a match to TRBD2. The CDR3 sequence is 18 residues long. Germline CDR1 reads ENHRY; CDR2 reads SYGVKD. V dropped 4 bases and J dropped 4; count of bases not matched to a gene: 17. In DNA, the CDR3 is TGTGCCATCAGTGTTCAGATGGGCGAGGGAGGGCCCGCAGATACGCAGTATTTT. Translation gives CAISVQMGEGGPADTQYF.

The sample holds a few counts of this clonotype. The chain has TRBV28 and TRBJ2-7, with D tentatively TRBD1 (6 bases). This CDR3 region has 14 residues. V dropped 8 bases and J dropped 1 base, with 15 bases sitting between them. CDR1 MDHEN and CDR2 SYDVKM come from the germline V gene. CDR3 amino acids: CASRPWGRSYEQYF. DNA for the CDR3: TGTGCCAGCCGCCCCTGGGGGCGGTCCTACGAGCAGTACTTC.

This clonotype was counted many times. The gene calls are TRBV25-1 and TRBJ1-6; no clear D. Germline CDR1 reads MGHDK; CDR2 reads SYGVNS. The CDR3 runs to 16 residues. The germline V and J ends were trimmed by 3 bases and 0 bases, with 9 bases remaining between them. Here the CDR3 DNA reads TGTGCCAGCAGTGACGGAGGCGGCTCCTATAATTCACCCCTCCACTTT. It specifies CASSDGGGSYNSPLHF.

This chain connects TRBV24-1 to TRBJ2-3, with a possible D match to TRBD2 (5 bases). CDR3 size: 14 residues. V was cut by 5 bases and J by 2 bases, with 10 bases left in between. Germline loops: CDR1 KGHDR, CDR2 SFDVKD. This CDR3 is CATSGGWITDTQYF. CDR3 sequence (DNA): TGTGCCACCAGTGGCGGGTGGATCACAGATACGCAGTATTTT.

This clonotype was recorded a few times. The chain is built from TRBV2 and TRBJ2-3, with D hard to call. The CDR3 consists of 16 residues. Trimming stripped 2 bases from V and 2 bases from J, with 14 bases between. Germline V gene lookup returns CDR1 SNHLY and CDR2 FYNNEI. Written as DNA, the CDR3 is TGTGCCAGCAGTGAAAGGGCATCCCAATTCACAGATACGCAGTATTTT. This codes for CASSERASQFTDTQYF.

In its sample, this clonotype was seen a few times. The V and J genes are TRBV5-5 and TRBJ2-1; no definite D call. The V gene's germline CDR1 is SGHKS and CDR2 YYEKEE (reference sequence). The germline V and J ends were trimmed by 1 base and 7 bases, with 6 bases remaining between them. The CDR3 runs to 12 residues. The CDR3 DNA sequence: TGTGCCAGCAGCTTGAAAGGAAATGAGCAGTTCTTC. Its translation is CASSLKGNEQFF.

This clonotype was recorded many times. This chain joins TRBV9 and TRBJ1-3; no firm D call. The germline gives CDR1 SGDLS, CDR2 YYNGEE. The germline V and J ends were trimmed by 0 bases and 4 bases, with 11 bases remaining between them. There are 15 residues in the CDR3. CDR3 amino acids: CASSVDRERGNTIYF. CDR3 DNA: TGTGCCAGCAGCGTAGACCGCGAGAGGGGAAACACCATATATTTT.

There are many counts of this clonotype. This rearrangement joins TRBV3-1 to TRBJ2-5; 9 nucleotides align to TRBD1. V trimming: 4 bases; J trimming: 0 bases; junction bases outside the gene matches: 6. Germline lookup yields CDR1 LGHDT and CDR2 YNNKEL (reference sequence). There are 16 residues in the CDR3. The CDR3 region has the DNA TGTGCCAGCAGCCGGTGGGACAGGGCGTACCAAGAGACCCAGTACTTC. This sequence encodes CASSRWDRAYQETQYF.

The sample holds a few counts of this clonotype. In DNA, the CDR3 is TGTGCCAGCAGCTCAACCAGTAGCGGGGTGGGGTTCTTC. It translates to CASSSTSSGVGFF. The chain carries TRBV7-8 and TRBJ2-1; 8 nucleotides line up with TRBD2. Germline V gene data show CDR1 as SGHVS and CDR2 as FQNEAQ. The ends lost 4 bases at V and 15 bases at J; junction bases unmatched: 11. CDR3 size: 13 residues.

This clonotype was recorded many times. The chain uses TRBV12-3 or TRBV12-4 and TRBJ2-5, with 12 bases fitting TRBD1. There are 15 residues in the CDR3. The ends lost 3 bases at V and 5 bases at J; junction bases unmatched: 4. The CDR3 loop is CASSLGQGAFETQYF. The DNA of the CDR3 is TGTGCCAGCAGTTTGGGACAGGGGGCGTTTGAGACCCAGTACTTC.

This clonotype was recorded a few times. The genes are TRBV28 and TRBJ2-2; D not resolved. The CDR3 extends over 11 amino acids. The ends were cut back, 6 bases at V and 8 bases at J, with 7 bases in the middle. Germline V lookup: CDR1 MDHEN, CDR2 SYDVKM. This CDR3 reads CASRLSGELFF. As DNA, the CDR3 is TGTGCCAGCAGACTATCGGGGGAGCTGTTTTTT.

The rearrangement links TRBV20-1 to TRBJ2-7, with TRBD2 identical over 9 bases. V was clipped by 5 bases and J by 6 bases; unmatched bases: 14. The germline V gene encodes CDR1 DFQATT and CDR2 SNEGSKA (reference sequence). The CDR3 covers 15 residues. The CDR3, as DNA: TGCAGTGCTCACGATAGCGGGAGCTTCGGGATCGAGCAGTACTTC. It codes for CSAHDSGSFGIEQYF.

This clonotype was picked up many times. The rearrangement uses TRBV5-1 and TRBJ1-1; 10 bases match TRBD1. Trimming at V came to 3 bases and at J to 5 bases, leaving 10 bases not matched to a gene. The CDR3 contains 16 residues. Germline CDR1 is SGHRS and CDR2 is YFSETQ. The CDR3 sequence: CASSSENGQGGTEAFF. The CDR3 nucleotides read TGCGCCAGCAGCTCGGAAAACGGACAGGGGGGGACTGAAGCTTTCTTT.

This clonotype has a handful of counts. The gene calls are TRBV12-3 or TRBV12-4 and TRBJ1-2; 7 bases match TRBD1. This CDR3 has 14 residues. The V segment lost 6 bases and the J segment 3 bases; nucleotides outside the gene matches: 7. The CDR3 bases are TGTGCCAGCAGCTATCCGGGACAGCACTATGGCTACACCTTC. Translating it yields CASSYPGQHYGYTF.

There are many counts of this clonotype. The genes are TRBV28 and TRBJ1-5; D uncertain. The CDR3 is 15 residues long. Germline V gives CDR1 MDHEN, CDR2 SYDVKM. V lost 2 bases and J 3 bases, leaving 11 bases between the germline ends. CDR3 nucleotide sequence: TGTGCCAGCAGTTTAAGTAGGGATTACAATCAGCCCCAGCATTTT. The encoded protein is CASSLSRDYNQPQHF.

Only a few counts were recorded for this clonotype. The chain is built from TRBV7-2 and TRBJ2-1; D is ambiguous. Germline lookup yields CDR1 SGHTA and CDR2 FQGNSA. The CDR3 is made up of 14 amino acids. The V end lost 4 bases, the J end lost 7 bases, and 14 bases lay between the germline ends. The CDR3 protein is CASSSRPGLNEQFF. DNA of the CDR3: TGTGCCAGCAGCTCGAGGCCTGGGTTAAATGAGCAGTTCTTC.

This clonotype has just a few counts. The chain recombines TRBV13 with TRBJ1-2; 7 bases map to TRBD1. The CDR3 runs 13 residues. The V gene end was trimmed by 4 bases and the J gene end by 4 bases; junction bases not matched to a gene: 3. Germline V gene sequence: CDR1 PRHDT, CDR2 FYEKMQ (reference sequence). The CDR3 here is CASSSTGFYGYTF. CDR3 nucleotide sequence: TGTGCCAGCAGCTCGACAGGGTTCTATGGCTACACCTTC.